The 17 T cell receptor beta chains below were found in one sample sequenced in a study of T cell clonality in common variable immunodeficiency. Repertoires were generated with immunoSEQ multiplex PCR, while TCRdb's copy carries only in-frame clones and drops some. In total the sample includes about 39,000 clones, none of them seen once. Source material: peripheral blood mononuclear cells. The source is a person aged 18 to 70 in good health.

Notes on this clone: The CDR3 is cut off 3 residues early in the read; its end comes from the germline J gene. The chain employs TRBV10-2 and TRBJ2-7; D remains unclear. V lost 0 bases and J 0 bases, leaving 12 bases between the germline ends. CDR3 size: 16 residues. Germline assignment: CDR1 WSHSY and CDR2 SAAADI. CDR3 in amino acids: CASSESQHDSSYEQYF. CDR3 bases read: TGCGCCAGCAGTGAGTCACAGCATGATAGCTCCTACGAG.

CDR3 sequence reads: CASSQYRDISNQPQHF. CDR3 DNA (partial): TGTGCCAGTAGTCAATACCGGGACATTAGCAATCAGCCC. The rearrangement joins TRBV19 to TRBJ1-5, with a weak D call TRBD1 (6 bases). The sequence runs out 3 residues before the end of the CDR3; the remainder is reconstructed from the germline J gene. V dropped 5 bases and J dropped 0 bases, with 14 bases sitting between them. Germline lookup yields CDR1 LNHDA and CDR2 SQIVND (reference sequence). CDR3 size: 16 residues. Using reference TRBV19 and TRBJ1-5 for the parts outside the CDR3, the full variable domain is DGGITQSPKYLFRKEGQNVTLSCEQNLNHDAMYWYRQDPGQGLRLIYYSQIVNDFQKGDIAEGYSVSREKKESFPLTVTSAQKNPTAFYLCASSQYRDISNQPQHFGDGTRLSIL.

This clone showed up many times. The read ends 3 residues shy of where the CDR3 ends; the end is completed using the germline J gene. V and J are TRBV2 and TRBJ2-3; 7 bases map to TRBD2. V lost 6 bases to trimming and J lost 2 bases; unmatched junction nucleotides: 11. The V gene's germline CDR1 is SNHLY and CDR2 FYNNEI. This CDR3 has 16 residues. The chain's CDR3 is CASSSTSLMFTDTQYF. Incomplete CDR3 DNA: TGTGCCAGCAGCTCGACTAGCCTCATGTTCACAGATACG.

This clone appeared many times. The sequenced fragment ends 3 residues before the CDR3 boundary, so the rest is inferred from the germline J gene. This sequence joins TRBV20-1 and TRBJ1-2; weak D call: TRBD1 (6 bases). CDR3 length equals 16 residues. The ends were cut back, 4 bases at V and 1 base at J, with 19 bases in the middle. Germline CDR1 and CDR2: DFQATT and SNEGSKA (reference sequence). This CDR3 reads CSATTRQARDNYGYTF. CDR3 bases read: TGCAGTGCTACTACACGACAGGCTAGGGATAACTATGGC.

This clone has ten or more counts. The read ends 3 residues early relative to the CDR3; the germline J gene fills the gap. The V and J genes are TRBV20-1 and TRBJ2-3; 8 positions match TRBD2. V was clipped by 0 bases and J by 1 base; unmatched bases: 3. Germline V CDR1 and CDR2: DFQATT, SNEGSKA (reference sequence). The length of the CDR3 is 15 residues. The CDR3 is CSAREAGGGTDTQYF. CDR3 DNA, as far as it was read: TGCAGTGCTAGAGAGGCGGGAGGAGGCACAGATACG.

This clone was seen more than once but under ten times. Sequencing ends 3 residues short of the CDR3 end; the germline J gene provides the rest. This sequence joins TRBV7-2 and TRBJ1-2; D unclear. The CDR3 length is 13 residues. The germline V gene encodes CDR1 SGHTA and CDR2 FQGNSA. The CDR3: CASSLTSGNDYTF. CDR3 bases read: TGTGCCAGCAGCTTGACTAGCGGGAACGAC.

Notes on this clone: The read falls 3 residues short of the CDR3 end, and the missing part is taken from the germline J gene. V gene TRBV23-1 combines with J gene TRBJ2-7; 7 bases align to TRBD2. TRBV23-1 is given ORF status, its function remaining uncertain. The CDR3 sequence is 16 residues long. With V trimmed by 4 bases and J by 0 bases, 9 bases remained unmatched. The CDR3 loop is CASSPGSGIRSYEQYF. The part of the CDR3 DNA that was read is TGCGCCAGCAGTCCCGGGAGCGGGATCCGCTCCTACGAG.

At least ten counts were recorded for this clone. The sequenced fragment ends 3 residues before the CDR3 boundary, so the rest is inferred from the germline J gene. The chain couples TRBV29-1 to TRBJ1-4; no reliable D call. Germline V gives CDR1 SQVTM, CDR2 ANQGSEA. This CDR3 spans 12 amino acids. Trimming removed 6 bases at V and 10 bases at J, with 15 bases between. The CDR3 reads CSVQSPRGKLFF. CDR3 bases read: TGCAGCGTACAGAGCCCACGGGGAAAA.

This clone was counted at least ten times. The read ends 3 residues before the CDR3 terminus; that terminus is restored from the germline J gene. The chain employs TRBV6-2 or TRBV6-3 and TRBJ1-5; a weak D match, TRBD1 (5 bases). The length of the CDR3 is 15 residues. Germline lookup yields CDR1 MNHEY and CDR2 SVGEGT. V lost 5 bases and J 1 base, leaving 12 bases between the germline ends. The CDR3 here is CASSADRGSNQPQHF. Partial CDR3 DNA: TGTGCCAGCAGTGCCGACAGAGGGAGCAATCAGCCC.

This clone has ten or more counts. The read terminates 3 residues ahead of where the CDR3 ends, so the germline J gene completes it. The chain couples TRBV19 to TRBJ2-1; D is possibly TRBD2 (7 bases). V gave up 3 bases and J gave up 8 bases, with 17 bases separating them. CDR3 length: 15 residues. The germline V gene encodes CDR1 LNHDA and CDR2 SQIVND (reference sequence). The part of the CDR3 DNA that was read is TGTGCCAGTAGTATGGGGGGGGCTACACAGGATGAG. Translated, it gives CASSMGGATQDE. The CDR3 in full is CASSMGGATQDEQFF.

This clone has at least ten counts. From the germline J gene comes the end of the CDR3, since the read stops 3 residues before it. The chain joins TRBV20-1 to TRBJ1-1, with 7 nucleotides matching TRBD1. Germline CDR1 reads DFQATT; CDR2 reads SNEGSKA (reference sequence). With 2 bases clipped from V and 3 bases from J, the junction kept 15 bases outside the gene matches. This CDR3 region has 17 residues. CDR3 residues: CSARSLTGVRSYTEAFF. The covered CDR3 bases are TGCAGTGCTAGATCCCTAACAGGGGTCAGGTCTTACACTGAA.

The table lists this clone with many counts. The CDR3 goes on 3 residues after the read ends, and that part is filled in from the germline J gene. This rearrangement joins TRBV20-1 to TRBJ1-2, with 9 bases that match TRBD1. The CDR3 runs 13 residues. Germline CDR1 is DFQATT and CDR2 is SNEGSKA (reference sequence). J was trimmed by 6 bases and V by 6 bases; bases with no gene match: 8. The sequenced part of the CDR3 DNA is TGCAGTGCGAAACCGGGACAGGGCAATGGC. Translating it yields CSAKPGQGNG. The full-length CDR3 reads as CSAKPGQGNGYTF.

This clone was recorded many times. The CDR3 goes on 3 residues after the read ends, and that part is filled in from the germline J gene. The chain joins TRBV20-1 to TRBJ2-3; 7 nucleotides align to TRBD2. CDR3 size: 16 residues. The J segment lost 0 bases and the V segment lost 6 bases, leaving 12 bases of the junction unmatched. Germline V gene lookup returns CDR1 DFQATT and CDR2 SNEGSKA (reference sequence). The sequenced CDR3 bases are TGCAGTGCGGGAAAAGGGACTATTTCTAGCACAGATACG. Amino acids: CSAGKGTISSTDT. The CDR3 reads in full as CSAGKGTISSTDTQYF.

Points on this clone: From the germline J gene comes the end of the CDR3, since the read stops 3 residues before it. The chain uses TRBV2 and TRBJ2-3, with D perhaps matching TRBD2 (6 bases). The CDR3 consists of 14 residues. The V gene's germline CDR1 is SNHLY and CDR2 FYNNEI. The germline V and J ends were trimmed by 11 bases and 2 bases, with 17 bases remaining between them. The covered CDR3 bases are TGTGCCGCCAAGGGACTGATGAACACAGATACG. This codes for CAAKGLMNTDT. The entire CDR3 is CAAKGLMNTDTQYF.

This clone occurred many times. The sequenced fragment ends 3 residues before the CDR3 boundary, so the rest is inferred from the germline J gene. The chain carries TRBV20-1 and TRBJ2-1; 11 bases line up with TRBD2. With V trimmed by 5 bases and J by 9 bases, 15 bases remained unmatched. The CDR3 loop spans 16 amino acids. Germline lookup yields CDR1 DFQATT and CDR2 SNEGSKA (reference sequence). CDR3 protein: CSAGTQLAGGMGEQFF. Partial CDR3 DNA: TGCAGTGCTGGGACTCAGCTAGCGGGAGGTATGGGTGAG.

This clone has more than one count but fewer than ten. The read ends 3 residues before the CDR3 terminus; that terminus is restored from the germline J gene. The rearrangement links TRBV6-4 to TRBJ2-3; 9 nucleotides match TRBD2. From germline, CDR1 is MRHNA and CDR2 SNTAGT. V shed 6 bases, J shed 2 bases, and the junction held 6 bases outside the gene matches. This CDR3 has 15 residues. The DNA read from the CDR3 is TGTGCCAGCAGCCCGACTAGCGGCAACACAGATACG. Its translation: CASSPTSGNTDT. The entire CDR3 sequence reads CASSPTSGNTDTQYF.

Ten or more counts support this clone. The read stops 3 residues short of the end of the CDR3; the missing end is completed from the germline J gene. Additional DNA sequences in this sample encode the identical CDR3. This chain uses TRBV5-1 with TRBJ1-5; no reliable D call. CDR1 and CDR2 from the germline V gene are SGHRS and YFSETQ. The CDR3 loop spans 15 amino acids. V lost 0 bases, J lost 0 bases, and 7 bases lay in between. CDR3: CASSLDSYSNQPQHF. The CDR3 bases that were read are TGCGCCAGCAGCTTGGACAGTTATAGCAATCAGCCC.